This TCR beta chain is drawn from a study of T cell responses to AZD1222 COVID-19 vaccine. V shed 9 bases and J shed 3 bases, with 14 bases lying between them. The CDR3 has 13 residues. Germline V gene sequence: CDR1 ENHRY, CDR2 SYGVKD. Here immunoSEQ multiplex PCR was the method, and the copy in TCRdb shows in-frame clones only, minus some. The sample comprises roughly 65,000 clones, 60% to 85% of which are singletons, and about 12% rests with the top ten. The sequencing used peripheral blood, collected on day 0 of AZD1222 vaccination. The origin of this receptor is an adult in good health. The gene calls are TRBV10-3 and TRBJ1-2; D gene ambiguous. CDR3 loop: CAINKNDDYGYTF. CDR3 nucleotide sequence: TGTGCCATAAACAAGAATGACGACTATGGCTACACCTTC.